A single sample is the source of the 31 T cell receptor beta chains below, sequenced in a study of T cell responses to AZD1222 COVID-19 vaccine (dated by TCRdb to about 2021). What the time point label conveys for this sample: baseline before first vaccination. The library was obtained by the immunoSEQ multiplex PCR assay. TCRdb re-hosts the immuneACCESS table, in-frame sequences only. Its copies lack some clones; in the studies checked, an unresolved V gene accounts for under half of them, and the cause for the rest is not known. For this sample the table gives 93,000 or so clones, of which 75% to 90% were detected only once. The ten largest make up around 20% of the sample. Material: peripheral blood, obtained on day 0 of AZD1222 vaccination. Receptors originate from an adult in good health.

The chain joins TRBV5-5 to TRBJ1-1; D is ambiguous. V lost 1 base and J 2 bases, leaving 15 bases between the germline ends. CDR3 size: 16 residues. Looked up from germline, CDR1 is SGHKS and CDR2 is YYEKEE (reference sequence). The CDR3 loop is CASSLTYGFGNTEAFF. The CDR3 nucleotides read TGTGCCAGCAGCTTGACTTACGGGTTTGGTAACACTGAAGCTTTCTTT.

The chain recombines TRBV27 with TRBJ1-1, with a possible D match to TRBD1 (5 bases). This CDR3 has 17 residues. CDR1 and CDR2 (germline): MNHEY, SMNVEV (reference sequence). V was clipped by 4 bases and J by 2 bases, with 20 bases between them. CDR3 residues: CASSSSPGRAPNTEAFF. The CDR3, as DNA: TGTGCCAGCAGTTCCTCCCCGGGCAGGGCTCCAAACACTGAAGCTTTCTTT.

This rearrangement joins TRBV9 to TRBJ2-1, with TRBD2 matching over 7 bases. The CDR3 is 15 amino acids. Trimming took 1 base from V and 5 from J; bases not matched to a gene: 6. Germline assignment: CDR1 SGDLS and CDR2 YYNGEE. The CDR3 loop is CASSVTPGTNNEQFF. The CDR3 DNA follows: TGTGCCAGCAGCGTAACCCCGGGGACTAACAATGAGCAGTTCTTC.

The J gene is TRBJ1-4, the V gene TRBV7-9, with D possibly TRBD1 on 6 matching bases. The germline CDR1 and CDR2 sequences are SEHNR and FQNEAQ (reference sequence). The CDR3 spans 15 residues. The germline V and J ends were trimmed by 1 base and 8 bases, with 14 bases remaining between them. Here the CDR3 DNA reads TGTGCCAGCAGCTTAGTCTCAGGGGCTACCGAAAAACTGTTTTTT. It is translated as CASSLVSGATEKLFF.

This chain connects TRBV18 to TRBJ2-7; 11 positions agree with TRBD2. Germline CDR1 reads KGHSH; CDR2 reads LQKENI. The V gene end was trimmed by 3 bases and the J gene end by 6 bases; junction bases not matched to a gene: 7. The CDR3 has 15 amino acids. The CDR3 sequence is CASSPLAGGAGEQYF. The CDR3 bases are TGTGCCAGCTCACCCCTAGCGGGGGGAGCTGGCGAGCAGTACTTC.

The chain has TRBV10-3 and TRBJ1-2, with D unresolved. With 4 bases removed from V and 10 bases from J, the gap between germline ends came to 16 bases. The germline V gene has CDR1 ENHRY and CDR2 SYGVKD. This CDR3 is built from 13 residues. The CDR3 bases are TGTGCCATCAGTGGTGGTCTTGGGGATGACTACACCTTC. Translated, it gives CAISGGLGDDYTF.

The genes are TRBV19 and TRBJ2-1; D call uncertain. CDR3 length equals 15 residues. Germline CDR1 LNHDA, CDR2 SQIVND (reference sequence). Trimming cost V 5 bases and J 7 bases, with 18 bases left between them. Written as DNA, the CDR3 is TGTGCCAGTAGTCCGTCTAGAGGTACGTGGAATGAGCAGTTCTTC. Translating it yields CASSPSRGTWNEQFF.

This chain uses TRBV28 with TRBJ2-5; D remains ambiguous. The CDR3 is 14 residues long. CDR1 is MDHEN, CDR2 SYDVKM, per germline. V was cut by 5 bases and J by 1 base, with 11 bases left in between. This chain's CDR3 is CASSLPVTQETQYF. The CDR3 nucleotides are TGTGCCAGCAGTCTACCGGTAACCCAAGAGACCCAGTACTTC.

The chain is built from TRBV2 and TRBJ1-2; 9 nucleotides agree with TRBD1. Germline V gene data show CDR1 as SNHLY and CDR2 as FYNNEI. The CDR3 covers 14 residues. The V and J ends lost 3 bases and 5 bases, in that order; junction bases with no gene match: 4. CDR3 coding DNA: TGTGCCAGCAGTGACCCCGACAGGGGGTATGGCTACACCTTC. Amino acid sequence: CASSDPDRGYGYTF.

The sample holds a few counts of this clone. The chain has TRBV6-5 and TRBJ1-2; D might be TRBD1 (5 bases). V gave up 4 bases and J gave up 0 bases, with 9 bases separating them. CDR1 MNHEY and CDR2 SVGAGI come from the germline V gene. The CDR3 consists of 14 residues. The CDR3 region has the DNA TGTGCCAGCAGTTGGGACGAGTCTAACTATGGCTACACCTTC. Its protein is CASSWDESNYGYTF.

The chain couples TRBV18 to TRBJ1-1, with 9 bases fitting TRBD1. CDR3 size: 15 residues. CDR1 and CDR2 from the germline V gene are KGHSH and LQKENI. The V gene end was trimmed by 5 bases and the J gene end by 1 base; junction bases not matched to a gene: 5. CDR3 bases: TGTGCCAGCTCATCCCGGACAGGGGAGAACACTGAAGCTTTCTTT. Protein sequence: CASSSRTGENTEAFF.

The chain is built from TRBV6-1 and TRBJ1-2; no clear D gene. Trimming stripped 3 bases from V and 3 bases from J, with 20 bases between. The CDR3 sequence is 17 residues long. Germline values: CDR1 MNHNS, CDR2 SASEGT. The CDR3: CASSEFVVGQVDYGYTF. The CDR3 DNA reads as TGTGCCAGCAGTGAGTTCGTAGTTGGGCAGGTCGACTATGGCTACACCTTC.

The chain employs TRBV6-2 or TRBV6-3 and TRBJ2-7; D unclear. The CDR3 totals 12 residues. Looked up from germline, CDR1 is MNHEY and CDR2 is SVGEGT. Deletions cut 2 bases from V and 3 bases from J, with 5 bases between. The DNA of the CDR3 is TGTGCCAGCAGTTACAGACACTACGAGCAGTACTTC. Its translation is CASSYRHYEQYF.

The rearrangement links TRBV6-2 or TRBV6-3 to TRBJ2-1, with TRBD2 matching over 14 bases. The CDR3 contains 20 residues. Unmatched junction bases numbered 15, after V lost 8 bases and J lost 0 bases. Germline loops: CDR1 MNHEY, CDR2 SVGEGT. CDR3 sequence reads: CASGPHGTSGSVSSYNEQFF. For the CDR3, the DNA is TGTGCCAGCGGCCCACACGGGACTAGCGGGAGCGTTAGCTCCTACAATGAGCAGTTCTTC.

The CDR3 region is CAIRPQGETGELFF. The DNA of the CDR3 is TGTGCCATCAGGCCTCAGGGGGAGACCGGGGAGCTGTTTTTT. V is TRBV10-3 and J is TRBJ2-2; 7 bases fit TRBD1. The CDR3 consists of 14 residues. V lost 6 bases and J lost 5; bases outside the gene matches: 6. From germline, CDR1 is ENHRY and CDR2 SYGVKD.

The chain uses TRBV6-5 and TRBJ2-3; 7 nucleotides agree with TRBD2. The trim removed 7 bases at V and 4 bases at J, leaving 8 bases unmatched. Germline CDR1 reads MNHEY; CDR2 reads SVGAGI. CDR3 size: 14 residues. The DNA for the CDR3 is TGTGCCAGCATGTGGGGGGGGTCTGCAGATACGCAGTATTTT. As protein: CASMWGGSADTQYF.

V and J are TRBV24-1 and TRBJ1-1; weak D call: TRBD1 (5 bases). Trimming left V 8 bases short and J 7 bases short, with 16 bases between. The CDR3 runs to 13 residues. The germline CDR1 and CDR2 sequences are KGHDR and SFDVKD. This CDR3 reads CATTGGRQGEAFF. In nucleotides, the CDR3 is TGTGCCACCACCGGAGGGCGGCAGGGTGAAGCTTTCTTT.

V gene TRBV7-2 combines with J gene TRBJ1-1, with 9 positions matching TRBD1. The CDR3 has 15 amino acids. The trim removed 6 bases at V and 2 bases at J, leaving 7 bases unmatched. The germline V gene encodes CDR1 SGHTA and CDR2 FQGNSA. The CDR3 reads CASRHDRGINTEAFF. Here the CDR3 DNA reads TGTGCCAGCAGGCACGACAGGGGGATAAACACTGAAGCTTTCTTT.

The CDR3 loop reads CASSPQQAETQYF. CDR3 in DNA: TGTGCCAGCAGCCCACAGCAGGCAGAGACCCAGTACTTC. V gene TRBV7-6 combines with J gene TRBJ2-5; the D is unclear. The V end lost 5 bases, the J end lost 4 bases, and 11 bases lay between the germline ends. The CDR3 consists of 13 residues. CDR1 is SGHVS, CDR2 FNYEAQ, per germline.

J is TRBJ2-1 and V is TRBV7-2; 10 nucleotides match TRBD2. Germline CDR1 is SGHTA and CDR2 is FQGNSA. Trimming removed 0 bases from V and 6 bases from J; junction bases left unmatched: 5. The CDR3 runs to 16 residues. CDR3 in amino acids: CASSLAGAGGFNEQFF. The CDR3 DNA reads TGTGCCAGCAGCTTAGCGGGAGCGGGGGGGTTCAATGAGCAGTTCTTC.

This chain joins TRBV14 and TRBJ1-2; TRBD1 aligns across 8 bases. After removal of 2 bases from V and 5 bases from J, the junction contained 16 bases not matched to a gene. CDR1 and CDR2 from the germline V gene are SGHDN and FVKESK. This CDR3 has 18 residues. The CDR3 coding sequence is TGTGCCAGCAGCCAAAGGTCCCATGGACAGGGTAAGTGGTATGGCTACACCTTC. Its translation is CASSQRSHGQGKWYGYTF.

The CDR3, as DNA: TGTGCCATCAGTGGATCTAGCGGTAATGAGCAGTTCTTC. This gives the protein CAISGSSGNEQFF. The rearrangement links TRBV10-3 to TRBJ2-1; 7 bases fit TRBD2. Germline CDR1 is ENHRY and CDR2 is SYGVKD. This CDR3 spans 13 amino acids. With 4 bases clipped from V and 7 bases from J, the junction kept 4 bases outside the gene matches.

V gene TRBV18 combines with J gene TRBJ2-1; 10 nucleotides align to TRBD2. CDR3 length: 18 amino acids. Germline CDR1 and CDR2: KGHSH and LQKENI. V gave up 1 base and J gave up 9 bases; unmatched junction bases: 15. CDR3 in DNA: TGTGCCAGCTCACCACGGTCCAGCGGGGGGGCCACTCCCGTTGAGCAGTTCTTC. Translation: CASSPRSSGGATPVEQFF.

In this sample, this clone turned up once. The chain combines TRBV5-1 with TRBJ1-2; no firm D call. CDR3 length: 14 amino acids. The V gene's germline CDR1 is SGHRS and CDR2 YFSETQ. V was shortened by 0 bases and J by 5 bases, with 11 bases between the two germline ends. The CDR3 coding sequence is TGCGCCAGCAGCTTGGGGCAGATCAAATATGGCTACACCTTC. Amino acid sequence: CASSLGQIKYGYTF.

This clone was seen just once. V is TRBV10-3 and J is TRBJ1-5, with a weak D call TRBD1 (5 bases). CDR1 ENHRY and CDR2 SYGVKD come from the germline V gene. The CDR3 loop spans 12 amino acids. Between the trimmed V and J ends, which lost 3 bases and 7 bases, there was a span of 7 bases. CDR3 nucleotide sequence: TGTGCCATCAGTGAAGGGACCCAGCCCCAGCATTTT. This encodes CAISEGTQPQHF.

This chain uses TRBV6-2 or TRBV6-3 with TRBJ2-7; no definite D call. Germline V CDR1 and CDR2: MNHEY, SVGEGT. The V gene lost 2 bases and the J gene lost 0 bases, with 5 bases spanning the gap. CDR3 length: 13 residues. CDR3 DNA: TGTGCCAGCAGTTACGAGAGCTCCTACGAGCAGTACTTC. This sequence encodes CASSYESSYEQYF.

The chain recombines TRBV27 with TRBJ1-4; D perhaps matches TRBD1 (6 bases). The germline CDR1 and CDR2 sequences are MNHEY and SMNVEV (reference sequence). Trimming removed 6 bases from V and 5 bases from J, with 10 bases in between. The CDR3 consists of 13 residues. CDR3 amino acids: CASRQGGNEKLFF. The CDR3 DNA reads as TGTGCCAGCAGACAAGGGGGGAATGAAAAACTGTTTTTT. The full variable domain, rest sourced from reference TRBV27 and TRBJ1-4, is EAQVTQNPRYLITVTGKKLTVTCSQNMNHEYMSWYRQDPGLGLRQIYYSMNVEVTDKGDVPEGYKVSRKEKRNFPLILESPSPNQTSLYFCASRQGGNEKLFFGSGTQLSVL.

This clone has more than one count but fewer than ten. The chain employs TRBV7-2 and TRBJ2-3; no clear D gene. Trimming shortened V by 2 bases and J by 7 bases, and 10 bases separated the two germline ends. The V gene's germline CDR1 is SGHTA and CDR2 FQGNSA. This CDR3 spans 13 amino acids. The CDR3 protein is CASSLIQSNTQYF. The CDR3 nucleotides are TGTGCCAGCAGCTTAATTCAATCGAATACGCAGTATTTT.

This clone was recorded only once. The chain combines TRBV24-1 with TRBJ2-7; D unresolved. The V end lost 5 bases, the J end lost 0 bases, and 7 bases lay between the germline ends. This CDR3 contains 13 residues. Germline assignment: CDR1 KGHDR and CDR2 SFDVKD. The CDR3 loop reads CATSGTYSYEQYF. In DNA form, the CDR3 reads TGTGCCACCAGTGGCACCTACTCCTACGAGCAGTACTTC.

The V and J genes are TRBV28 and TRBJ1-4; D remains unclear. The CDR3 covers 11 residues. Germline V gene data show CDR1 as MDHEN and CDR2 as SYDVKM. The CDR3 sequence: CGAGANEKLFF. CDR3 sequence (DNA): TGTGGGGCCGGGGCTAATGAAAAACTGTTTTTT.

This clone was detected only a few times. This chain uses TRBV7-6 with TRBJ2-3; 9 bases line up with TRBD2. The V gene's germline CDR1 is SGHVS and CDR2 FNYEAQ. This CDR3 spans 19 amino acids. The junction had 15 bases not matched to a gene; V was cut back by 3 bases and J by 2 bases. CDR3 residues: CASSFPSRDSGGNTDTQYF. The CDR3 region has the DNA TGTGCCAGCAGCTTCCCCTCGAGGGATAGCGGGGGAAACACAGATACGCAGTATTTT.